The 8 T cell receptor beta chains listed next were all sequenced from one sample in a study of sequential checkpoint blockade in melanoma. Noted treatment: randomized to nivolumab then ipilimumab (arm A) or the reverse (arm B). TCRdb's copy holds only in-frame clones and misses some; the assay was immunoSEQ multiplex PCR. The sample has about 22,000 clones; roughly 80% are singletons. The sequencing here drew on CD8+ T cells sorted from blood (inferred from file names), taken from a patient given nivolumab and ipilimumab in sequence. These receptors came from a human donor with melanoma.

The rearrangement uses TRBV19 and TRBJ1-2; perhaps TRBD1 as D (5 bases). This CDR3 is built from 19 residues. The V end was cut by 1 base, the J end by 4 bases, with 25 bases between. Germline values: CDR1 LNHDA, CDR2 SQIVND (reference sequence). In nucleotides, the CDR3 is TGTGCCAGTAGTATAGGAGGAGCAGGGCATGCAGTGGGCAGCTATGGCTACACCTTC. It codes for CASSIGGAGHAVGSYGYTF. Filled out from reference TRBV19 and TRBJ1-2, the complete variable domain reads DGGITQSPKYLFRKEGQNVTLSCEQNLNHDAMYWYRQDPGQGLRLIYYSQIVNDFQKGDIAEGYSVSREKKESFPLTVTSAQKNPTAFYLCASSIGGAGHAVGSYGYTFGSGTRLTVV.

This clone appeared a few times. The chain links TRBV10-3 to TRBJ2-7, with 9 bases identical to TRBD2. Germline values: CDR1 ENHRY, CDR2 SYGVKD. V trimming: 7 bases; J trimming: 4 bases; junction bases outside the gene matches: 5. The CDR3 runs 13 residues. The CDR3 loop reads CAIMGTSSYEQYF. Here the CDR3 DNA reads TGTGCCATCATGGGGACTAGCTCATACGAGCAGTACTTC.

This chain joins TRBV5-6 and TRBJ2-7, with 8 bases aligning to TRBD1. Germline CDR1 is SGHDT and CDR2 is YYEEEE. V trimming: 4 bases; J trimming: 3 bases; junction bases outside the gene matches: 3. The length of the CDR3 is 13 residues. The CDR3 is CASSLDRDYEQYF. In DNA, the CDR3 is TGTGCCAGCAGCCTGGACAGGGACTACGAGCAGTACTTC.

This chain links TRBV18 with TRBJ2-7; tentative D call: TRBD1 (5 bases). The germline V gene encodes CDR1 KGHSH and CDR2 LQKENI. With 1 base removed from V and 3 bases from J, the gap between germline ends came to 13 bases. This CDR3 has 15 residues. DNA for the CDR3: TGTGCCAGCTCACCACAGAAAGACAGTAGCTACGAGCAGTACTTC. It encodes CASSPQKDSSYEQYF.

The chain combines TRBV5-1 with TRBJ2-7; 8 bases fit TRBD1. The CDR3 consists of 15 residues. With 3 bases clipped from V and 3 bases from J, the junction kept 8 bases outside the gene matches. Looked up from germline, CDR1 is SGHRS and CDR2 is YFSETQ. As DNA, the CDR3 is TGCGCCAGCAGCTGGACAGGGCCCCCTGACTACGAGCAGTACTTC. Translated, it gives CASSWTGPPDYEQYF.

The V call is TRBV10-2, the J call TRBJ2-3; D may be TRBD1 (6 bases). Looked up from germline, CDR1 is WSHSY and CDR2 is SAAADI. V dropped 6 bases and J dropped 2 bases, with 12 bases sitting between them. The CDR3 is 14 amino acids. The CDR3 DNA is TGCGCCAGCAGCGACAGACAGGTCACAGATACGCAGTATTTT. Translating gives CASSDRQVTDTQYF.

This clone was detected only a few times. This chain uses TRBV5-6 with TRBJ1-1; no reliable D call. The CDR3 is 12 residues long. Deletions cut 1 base from V and 5 bases from J, with 6 bases between. Per germline, CDR1 SGHDT and CDR2 YYEEEE. CDR3 bases: TGTGCCAGCAGCTTGACCGGGACTGAAGCTTTCTTT. Its protein is CASSLTGTEAFF.

V and J are TRBV7-8 and TRBJ1-4; 7 nucleotides align to TRBD1. V was pared by 5 bases and J by 5 bases, with 5 bases of the junction left unmatched. This CDR3 is 14 amino acids long. Germline-derived CDR1 and CDR2 are SGHVS and FQNEAQ. Here the CDR3 reads CASSPGQLNEKLFF. For the CDR3, the DNA is TGTGCCAGCAGCCCGGGACAGCTAAATGAAAAACTGTTTTTT.